This T cell receptor (beta chain) was sequenced for a study of post-analysis software for immune sequencing data. Study context: As for disease course, relapsing-remitting, secondary progressive and progressive-relapsing multiple sclerosis were all included. Findings and caveats of the study: Significantly lower normalized Chao1 diversity was seen in multiple sclerosis patients than in controls. TRBV5-6, TRBV5-1 and TRBV20-1 were among four to six TRBV segments more frequent in patients than controls.

A remark on this clonotype: Its antigen remains unidentified.

The CDR3 is made up of 14 amino acids. V was shortened by 3 bases and J by 2 bases, with 10 bases between the two germline ends. The germline V gene has CDR1 MRHNA and CDR2 SNTAGT. Carried by the TCR beta cDNA libraries were unique molecular identifiers. With roughly 1 to 11 million T cells as the source, roughly 500,000 cDNA molecules resulted. Each CDR3 protein is one row after TCRdb ran MiXCR on the PCR reads. The table shows hundreds of thousands of distinct CDR3 sequences, with 25% to 30% occurring only once. The TCR was taken from a girl aged 5 to 17 with multiple sclerosis. The chain has TRBV6-4 and TRBJ1-2, with a weak D call TRBD1 (6 bases). The material sequenced was blood. Here the CDR3 DNA reads TGTGCCAGCAGTGAAGGGGGGCTAAACTATGGCTACACCTTC. This codes for CASSEGGLNYGYTF.